The 10 T cell receptor beta chains listed next were all sequenced from one sample in a study of lymphopenia after photon versus proton radiotherapy. Sequenced by immunoSEQ multiplex PCR; TCRdb stores in-frame clones only, minus some. The sample holds about 62,000 clones, 87% seen once. The specimen comprised peripheral blood, sampled from a patient treated with proton-based radiotherapy. Receptors originate from a man older than 75 with esophageal cancer.

The V and J genes are TRBV19 and TRBJ1-6; D uncertain. The CDR3 length is 14 residues. Germline lookup yields CDR1 LNHDA and CDR2 SQIVND (reference sequence). Trimming took off 1 base at V and 7 bases at J, with 8 bases between the two ends. CDR3 DNA sequence: TGTGCCAGTAGTATAGCACTCCCCAATTCACCCCTCCACTTT. It is translated as CASSIALPNSPLHF.

This chain connects TRBV7-8 to TRBJ2-3; D ambiguous. The CDR3 length is 12 residues. CDR1 and CDR2 from the germline V gene are SGHVS and FQNEAQ. The germline V and J ends were trimmed by 8 bases and 2 bases, with 8 bases remaining between them. Here the CDR3 DNA reads TGTGCCAGCGCCTTTTACACAGATACGCAGTATTTT. It translates to CASAFYTDTQYF.

This clone has only one observation. V gene TRBV7-8 combines with J gene TRBJ2-3; no definite D call. CDR1 is SGHVS and CDR2 is FQNEAQ in the germline V gene. V lost 4 bases, J lost 4 bases, and 9 bases lay in between. This CDR3 is built from 13 residues. The CDR3 is CASSWKNPDTQYF. CDR3 coding DNA: TGTGCCAGCAGCTGGAAGAATCCAGATACGCAGTATTTT.

The V call is TRBV19, the J call TRBJ1-2; a weak D match, TRBD1 (6 bases). Germline assignment: CDR1 LNHDA and CDR2 SQIVND (reference sequence). CDR3 length: 16 residues. V gave up 0 bases and J gave up 7 bases, with 18 bases separating them. The CDR3 DNA reads as TGTGCCAGTAGTATAGATGCGCTGGGGGCGCCGAGTGGCTACACCTTC. Protein product: CASSIDALGAPSGYTF. The variable domain in full, with the rest retrieved from reference TRBV19 and TRBJ1-2, is DGGITQSPKYLFRKEGQNVTLSCEQNLNHDAMYWYRQDPGQGLRLIYYSQIVNDFQKGDIAEGYSVSREKKESFPLTVTSAQKNPTAFYLCASSIDALGAPSGYTFGSGTRLTVV.

V is TRBV18 and J is TRBJ2-5, with D uncertain. The V end was cut by 2 bases, the J end by 5 bases, with 12 bases between. The CDR3 contains 14 residues. Germline assignment: CDR1 KGHSH and CDR2 LQKENI. The CDR3 spells CASSPGTGWETQYF. CDR3 DNA sequence: TGTGCCAGCTCACCAGGTACGGGTTGGGAGACCCAGTACTTC.

This chain joins TRBV7-2 and TRBJ1-1, with D perhaps matching TRBD1 (5 bases). V was shortened by 4 bases and J by 8 bases, with 11 bases between the two germline ends. Germline CDR1 is SGHTA and CDR2 is FQGNSA. The CDR3 runs 12 residues. CDR3 loop: CASSYPGREAFF. The CDR3 DNA follows: TGTGCCAGCAGCTACCCGGGACGAGAAGCTTTCTTT.

This sequence joins TRBV4-1 and TRBJ1-4; 9 bases line up with TRBD1. The germline V gene encodes CDR1 MGHRA and CDR2 YSYEKL. V shed 2 bases and J 12 bases; nucleotides not matched to a gene: 19. The CDR3 runs to 18 residues. CDR3 nucleotides: TGCGCCAGCAGCCAAACCGGGACAGGGCGTTTTGGGGGGGAACAACTGTTTTTT. Translation gives CASSQTGTGRFGGEQLFF.

Comments on this clone: It is likely a read error, because the conserved phenylalanine at the end of the CDR3 is missing. The V gene is TRBV5-1, the J gene TRBJ2-7; perhaps TRBD1 as D (5 bases). Between the trimmed V and J ends, which lost 0 bases and 3 bases, there was a span of 10 bases. The V gene's germline CDR1 is SGHRS and CDR2 YFSETQ. The CDR3 length is 14 residues. The DNA of the CDR3 is TGCGCCAGCAGCTTGGGAGACAGAAGCTACGAGCAGTACCTC. This sequence encodes CASSLGDRSYEQYL.

This chain connects TRBV9 to TRBJ2-7; possible D gene TRBD2, 5 bases. The CDR3 runs to 14 residues. Trimming removed 0 bases at V and 3 bases at J, with 10 bases between. CDR1 is SGDLS, CDR2 YYNGEE, per germline. CDR3 bases: TGTGCCAGCAGCGTAGGGGAGTGGGTCTACGAGCAGTACTTC. This encodes CASSVGEWVYEQYF.

The rearrangement links TRBV7-9 to TRBJ2-5; D is possibly TRBD1 or TRBD2 (5 bases each). The V end was cut by 5 bases, the J end by 4 bases, with 17 bases between. There are 15 residues in the CDR3. Germline CDR1 and CDR2: SEHNR and FQNEAQ (reference sequence). CDR3 sequence: CASSPGGWDGETQYF. The CDR3 nucleotides read TGTGCCAGCAGCCCTGGGGGTTGGGACGGAGAGACCCAGTACTTC.